Below, 24 T cell receptor beta chains from the same sample are listed, as sequenced in a study of T cell repertoires in cytomegalovirus infection. TCRdb re-derived calls from the reads in MiXCR, one entry per CDR3 protein. This sample has almost 550,000 distinct CDR3 sequences; 16% occur once, and the top ten carry 20% to 30%. Sequences were obtained from CD8+ T cells from PBMCs. These TCRs come from a human donor in good health (CMV status not recorded). Some clones in this sample may be carry-over from other donors' samples.

This clonotype has just a few counts. V usage is TRBV5-5 and J usage is TRBJ2-3, with D possibly matching TRBD2 (6 bases). The V and J ends lost 2 bases and 2 bases respectively, with 12 bases between them. The CDR3 contains 15 residues. Germline values: CDR1 SGHKS, CDR2 YYEKEE (reference sequence). This CDR3 reads CASSLGGDYTDTQYF. The DNA of the CDR3 is TGTGCCAGCAGCTTAGGAGGGGATTACACAGATACGCAGTATTTT. Based on the CDR3 plus reference TRBV5-5 and TRBJ2-3, the full variable domain is DAGVTQSPTHLIKTRGQQVTLRCSPISGHKSVSWYQQVLGQGPQFIFQYYEKEERGRGNFPDRFSARQFPNYSSELNVNALLLGDSALYLCASSLGGDYTDTQYFGPGTRLTVL.

This clonotype came up many times. V gene TRBV7-9 combines with J gene TRBJ1-1; D call uncertain. V lost 5 bases and J lost 4, with 17 bases in between. The CDR3 is 15 amino acids. Germline CDR1 reads SEHNR; CDR2 reads FQNEAQ (reference sequence). In nucleotides, the CDR3 is TGTGCCAGCAGCGGCCGAGCGCTCATGGGCACTGAAGCTTTCTTT. It translates to CASSGRALMGTEAFF.

This clonotype was counted a few times. This chain joins TRBV4-1 and TRBJ1-2; D ambiguous. Germline loops: CDR1 MGHRA, CDR2 YSYEKL. The CDR3 spans 15 residues. Trimming removed 0 bases at V and 2 bases at J, with 10 bases between. DNA for the CDR3: TGCGCCAGCAGCCAAGACCCCGGCCCAAACTATGGCTACACCTTC. It is translated as CASSQDPGPNYGYTF.

A word on this clonotype: Because the CDR3 is missing its conserved closing phenylalanine or tryptophan, this is likely a read error. The V gene is TRBV6-2 or TRBV6-3, the J gene TRBJ2-5, with D maybe TRBD1 (5 bases). V was cut by 0 bases and J by 3 bases, with 17 bases left in between. This CDR3 comprises 17 residues. The germline gives CDR1 MNHEY, CDR2 SVGEGT. The CDR3 spells CASSYSGLVVSEETQYL. CDR3 DNA sequence: TGTGCCAGCAGTTACTCGGGGCTAGTTGTGAGCGAAGAGACCCAGTACTTA.

V and J are TRBV4-2 and TRBJ2-3, with D perhaps TRBD2 (6 bases). There are 15 residues in the CDR3. Trimming removed 0 bases from V and 5 bases from J, with 12 bases in between. The germline V gene has CDR1 LGHNA and CDR2 YNFKEQ. The CDR3 DNA sequence: TGTGCCAGCAGCCAAGATCTGCGGGAACGAGATACGCAGTATTTT. It translates to CASSQDLRERDTQYF.

V usage is TRBV7-2 and J usage is TRBJ1-2; D gene unclear. CDR1 and CDR2 from the germline V gene are SGHTA and FQGNSA. The V end was cut by 1 base, the J end by 8 bases, with 11 bases between. The CDR3 runs to 13 residues. The CDR3 DNA follows: TGTGCCAGCAGCTTAGTAACCAGGCCCGGCTACACCTTC. It encodes CASSLVTRPGYTF.

This clonotype was observed once. The J gene is TRBJ2-1, the V gene TRBV24-1; 10 bases are shared with TRBD2. With V trimmed by 3 bases and J by 13 bases, 20 bases remained unmatched. CDR1 is KGHDR and CDR2 is SFDVKD in the germline V gene. This CDR3 region has 18 residues. The CDR3 loop reads CATSDDRTGTSDYNVQFF. The DNA for the CDR3 is TGTGCCACCAGTGATGACCGAACCGGGACTAGCGACTACAATGTTCAGTTCTTC.

V usage is TRBV27 and J usage is TRBJ2-5; D tentatively fits TRBD1 or TRBD2 (6 bases each). The V gene lost 8 bases and the J gene lost 3 bases, with 19 bases spanning the gap. Germline loops: CDR1 MNHEY, CDR2 SMNVEV (reference sequence). The CDR3 has 15 residues. CDR3 bases: TGTGCCAGCGGGCCCTTCAGAAGGGGGGAAGAGACCCAGTACTTC. Translated, it gives CASGPFRRGEETQYF.

This clonotype was seen ten or more times. The chain couples TRBV20-1 to TRBJ2-1; tentatively, D is TRBD2 (5 bases). Germline loops: CDR1 DFQATT, CDR2 SNEGSKA (reference sequence). V lost 4 bases and J 2 bases, leaving 21 bases between the germline ends. This CDR3 has 17 residues. CDR3 protein: CSANHGPLGVAYNEQFF. The CDR3 nucleotides are TGCAGTGCTAACCACGGGCCACTAGGAGTAGCCTACAATGAGCAGTTCTTC.

The CDR3 reads CASSQGTLFRDTQYF. Here the CDR3 DNA reads TGTGCCAGCAGCCAAGGAACCCTCTTCAGGGATACGCAGTATTTT. V gene TRBV3-1 combines with J gene TRBJ2-3; D not resolved. The CDR3 spans 15 residues. Per germline, CDR1 LGHDT and CDR2 YNNKEL (reference sequence). The germline V and J ends were trimmed by 1 base and 6 bases, with 14 bases remaining between them.

J is TRBJ2-4 and V is TRBV24-1; possibly TRBD1 for D (6 bases). This CDR3 is 17 amino acids long. V gave up 3 bases and J gave up 2 bases, with 16 bases separating them. Germline loops: CDR1 KGHDR, CDR2 SFDVKD. The CDR3 reads CATSDTGCGVSKNIQYF. The CDR3 DNA sequence: TGTGCCACCAGTGATACAGGGTGTGGGGTCTCCAAAAACATTCAGTACTTC.

As regards this clonotype: This could be a read error, since a much larger clone is one nucleotide away. The chain couples TRBV6-8 to TRBJ2-1, with a tentative D call TRBD1 (6 bases). This CDR3 region has 16 residues. Germline-derived CDR1 and CDR2 are MNHGY and SAAAGT. CDR3 sequence: CASSRTRDTGYNVQFF. The CDR3 region has the DNA TGTGCCAGCAGTCGGACAAGGGACACAGGCTACAATGTGCAGTTCTTC.

This clonotype was counted between two and nine times. The chain is built from TRBV30 and TRBJ2-5; 8 bases line up with TRBD1. J gave up 5 bases and V 1 base, and 3 bases lay outside the gene matches. Germline V gene data show CDR1 as GTSNPN and CDR2 as SVGIG (reference sequence). The CDR3 length is 13 residues. CDR3 coding DNA: TGTGCCTGGAGTGGACAGGGGCTGGAGACCCAGTACTTC. It translates to CAWSGQGLETQYF.

This clonotype showed up just a few times. The chain recombines TRBV6-1 with TRBJ1-2, with 8 bases identical to TRBD1. The ends lost 2 bases at V and 7 bases at J; junction bases unmatched: 6. Per the germline V gene, CDR1 is MNHNS and CDR2 is SASEGT. The CDR3 runs to 14 residues. CDR3 DNA sequence: TGTGCCAGCAGTGAATACAGGGGGAGGAGTGGCTACACCTTC. Amino acid sequence: CASSEYRGRSGYTF.

The chain couples TRBV7-9 to TRBJ2-4; D gene uncertain. V shed 3 bases and J shed 1 base, with 10 bases lying between them. Germline V gene data show CDR1 as SEHNR and CDR2 as FQNEAQ (reference sequence). The length of the CDR3 is 15 residues. Here the CDR3 DNA reads TGTGCCAGCAGCTTTGGAGATTGGGCCAAAAACATTCAGTACTTC. Translating gives CASSFGDWAKNIQYF.

This clonotype was observed a handful of times. This rearrangement joins TRBV7-9 to TRBJ1-1; D perhaps matches TRBD1 (5 bases). Germline CDR1 SEHNR, CDR2 FQNEAQ (reference sequence). The CDR3 is 13 residues long. V lost 1 base to trimming and J lost 7 bases, with 10 bases between them. CDR3 sequence: CASSLGLGGEAFF. The CDR3 bases are TGTGCCAGCAGCTTAGGGTTGGGGGGTGAAGCTTTCTTT.

This chain links TRBV11-2 with TRBJ1-1; 9 nucleotides align to TRBD1. V was clipped by 5 bases and J by 8 bases; unmatched bases: 6. Germline V lookup: CDR1 SGHAT, CDR2 FQNNGV. The CDR3 contains 13 residues. DNA of the CDR3: TGTGCCAGCAGCCCCTACAGGGGGCAAGAAGCTTTCTTT. Protein: CASSPYRGQEAFF.

This clonotype has a count of ten or more. The rearrangement uses TRBV11-3 and TRBJ2-7; maybe TRBD1 (6 bases). This CDR3 is built from 14 residues. Trimming shortened V by 5 bases and J by 3 bases, and 14 bases separated the two germline ends. Germline CDR1 SGHNT, CDR2 YENEEA. The CDR3 region has the DNA TGTGCCAGCAGCCCAGGGGACGAGCTCTACGAGCAGTACTTC. This encodes CASSPGDELYEQYF. Based on the CDR3 plus reference TRBV11-3 and TRBJ2-7, the full variable domain is EAGVVQSPRYKIIEKKQPVAFWCNPISGHNTLYWYLQNLGQGPELLIRYENEEAVDDSQLPKDRFSAERLKGVDSTLKIQPAELGDSAVYLCASSPGDELYEQYFGPGTRLTVT.

Of note for this clonotype: This may arise from a read error, as a much more abundant clone is one base away. The chain uses TRBV6-4 and TRBJ2-7, with a possible D match to TRBD2 (6 bases). CDR1 MRHNA and CDR2 SNTAGT come from the germline V gene. The CDR3 has 14 residues. The ends were cut back, 7 bases at V and 3 bases at J, with 16 bases in the middle. CDR3 coding DNA: TGTGCCAGCACCCCCCAGGCGGGGTGCTACGAGCAGTACTTC. This encodes CASTPQAGCYEQYF.

The table lists this clonotype with a few counts. The chain has TRBV19 and TRBJ1-1; D unresolved. The CDR3 has 14 amino acids. V lost 1 base and J 1 base, leaving 7 bases between the germline ends. Germline CDR1 is LNHDA and CDR2 is SQIVND (reference sequence). CDR3 protein: CASSIGPRNTEAFF. In DNA, the CDR3 is TGTGCCAGTAGTATAGGACCAAGGAACACTGAAGCTTTCTTT.

This clonotype is a singleton in its sample. One junction end does not reproduce the germline sequence, and a read error may be involved. This chain uses TRBV12-3 or TRBV12-4 with TRBJ1-1; D is unresolved. The CDR3 spans 14 residues. Here the CDR3 DNA reads TGTGCAAGCAGTTTATCCCATTGCGGCACTGAAGCTTTCTTT. Translating gives CASSLSHCGTEAFF.

This clonotype was seen at least ten times. V usage is TRBV29-1 and J usage is TRBJ2-1; 8 bases line up with TRBD2. This CDR3 spans 13 amino acids. The V gene's germline CDR1 is SQVTM and CDR2 ANQGSEA. Losses at the gene ends were 5 bases for V and 6 bases for J; bases not matched to a gene: 6. CDR3 DNA sequence: TGCAGCGTTTCAGCGGGAGAGGTCAATGAGCAGTTCTTC. This translates into CSVSAGEVNEQFF.

This clonotype showed up just a few times. The gene calls are TRBV15 and TRBJ2-7; 9 bases agree with TRBD1. Unmatched junction bases numbered 3, after V lost 6 bases and J lost 0 bases. The CDR3 extends over 14 amino acids. The germline V gene encodes CDR1 LNHNV and CDR2 YYDKDF (reference sequence). The DNA of the CDR3 is TGTGCCACCAGGGAGGACAGGGGCTCCTACGAGCAGTACTTC. Amino acids: CATREDRGSYEQYF. The variable domain in full, completed from reference TRBV15 and TRBJ2-7, reads DAMVIQNPRYQVTQFGKPVTLSCSQTLNHNVMYWYQQKSSQAPKLLFHYYDKDFNNEADTPDNFQSRRPNTSFCFLDIRSPGLGDTAMYLCATREDRGSYEQYFGPGTRLTVT.

Comments on this clonotype: A read error is possible here, since a much larger clone lies one base away. The chain is built from TRBV4-1 and TRBJ1-1; 9 bases map to TRBD1. The V gene end was trimmed by 3 bases and the J gene end by 0 bases; junction bases not matched to a gene: 8. Per germline, CDR1 MGHRA and CDR2 YSYEKL. The CDR3 is made up of 17 amino acids. DNA for the CDR3: TGCGCCAGCAGCCATCCCGGACAGGGGATCATGAACACTGAAGCTTTCTTT. As protein: CASSHPGQGIMNTEAFF.